The rows below give T cell receptor beta chains drawn from one sample of a study of T-cell memory formation after mild COVID-19. MiXCR, run by TCRdb on the 5' RACE reads, gives a single entry per CDR3 protein. The sample lists about 360,000 distinct CDR3 sequences, around 15% occurring once. Sequenced: PBMCs or a T cell subset sorted from them (not recorded which). The receptors come from a man between 18 and 29 years old who had mild COVID-19 (a few samples of this study predate the infection). Cell type and time point are not known. CDR3s include the opening cysteine and the closing phenylalanine or tryptophan. The D gene is left open where the match is weak. Size is stated for part of the rows, as once, few or many counts, or as a class when the clone is expanded.

clone_size	d_call	v_call	j_call	cdr3_nt	cdr3_aa
-	-	TRBV2	TRBJ2-7	TGTGCCAGCAACCGCCGGGACCGCCATTACGAGCAGTACTTC	CASNRRDRHYEQYF
-	-	TRBV5-4	TRBJ1-3	TGTGCCAGCAGCCCGGACAGAGTTGGAAACACCATATATTTT	CASSPDRVGNTIYF
many	-	TRBV6-5	TRBJ2-3	TGTGCCAGCGGGGACCGACGAGATACGCAGTATTTT	CASGDRRDTQYF
-	-	TRBV4-2	TRBJ2-2	TGTGCCAGCAGCCAAGAGATCGGGGATCCCACCGGGGAGCTGTTTTTT	CASSQEIGDPTGELFF
many	-	TRBV12-3/TRBV12-4	TRBJ2-3	TGTGCCAGCAACCCGGGGCCAGCGGAGACAGATACGCAGTATTTT	CASNPGPAETDTQYF
-	-	TRBV20-1	TRBJ2-7	TGCAGTGCTAGAGGTATGGCGAATAGGCACGAGCAGTACTTC	CSARGMANRHEQYF
-	-	TRBV7-6	TRBJ1-1	TGTGCCAGCAGCTTATTAGGGCGTAACACTGAAGCTTTCTTT	CASSLLGRNTEAFF
-	-	TRBV7-2	TRBJ1-1	TGTGCCAGCAGCCTACGTGGGGTAAGGACTGAAGCTTTCTTT	CASSLRGVRTEAFF
-	-	TRBV7-6	TRBJ2-1	TGTGCCAGCAGCGAACGATTCAATGAGCAGTTCTTC	CASSERFNEQFF
few	-	TRBV18	TRBJ2-7	TGTGCCAGCTCACGGGGGGAAGGGTCCTACGAGCAGTACTTC	CASSRGEGSYEQYF
many	TRBD1	TRBV7-2	TRBJ2-5	TGTGCCAGCAGCTTATTCGGGACAGATCAAGAGACCCAGTACTTC	CASSLFGTDQETQYF
few	TRBD1	TRBV2	TRBJ2-7	TGTGCCAGCAGACCGCAACAGGGGGACGAGCAGTACTTC	CASRPQQGDEQYF
few	-	TRBV6-2/TRBV6-3	TRBJ2-1	TGTGCCAGCCGGATGTCCGAAAACAGGGTCTATGAGCAGTTCTTC	CASRMSENRVYEQFF
few	TRBD1	TRBV11-2	TRBJ2-7	TGTGCCAGCAGCACCGGGACAGACCTATACTTC	CASSTGTDLYF
few	-	TRBV5-8	TRBJ1-4	TGTGCCAGCAGCTCCGATTATGAAAAACTGTTTTTT	CASSSDYEKLFF
-	TRBD1	TRBV28	TRBJ1-1	TGTGCCAGCAGCATCCGGGACAGGGTCCGGGGGGCTCGAGCTTTCTTT	CASSIRDRVRGARAFF
many	TRBD1	TRBV29-1	TRBJ2-3	TGCAGCGTTGGGACAGGGGGCACAGATACGCAGTATTTT	CSVGTGGTDTQYF
-	TRBD2	TRBV2	TRBJ2-3	TGTGCCAGCATGGCGGGGGCAGATACGCAGTATTTT	CASMAGADTQYF
few	TRBD1	TRBV12-3/TRBV12-4	TRBJ1-5	TGTGCCAGCAGTCAAGGACAGGGAAGTTTCAAGCCCCAGCATTTT	CASSQGQGSFKPQHF
-	-	TRBV4-3	TRBJ2-3	TGCGCCAGCAGCCAACTTGACGGGGCCACAGATACGCAGTATTTT	CASSQLDGATDTQYF
-	-	TRBV5-1	TRBJ1-1	TGCGCCAGCAGCTTGGATGGGCCGTATCGGGTGAACACTGAAGCTTTCTTT	CASSLDGPYRVNTEAFF
few	-	TRBV6-1	TRBJ1-6	TGTGCCAGCAGTGAAATGGAGGACGGTTCACCCCTCCACTTT	CASSEMEDGSPLHF
-	-	TRBV12-3/TRBV12-4	TRBJ2-1	TGTGCCAGCAGTTTAATAGGGCCCCCCTACAATGAGCAGTTCTTC	CASSLIGPPYNEQFF
few	-	TRBV7-2	TRBJ2-7	TGTGCCAGCAGCTTATCCGCGGCAGGTTGGGGGAGGGAGCAGTACTTC	CASSLSAAGWGREQYF
few	-	TRBV11-2	TRBJ2-5	TGTGCCAGCAGCTTACGGGGACACATACAAGAGACCCAGTACTTC	CASSLRGHIQETQYF
-	-	TRBV6-2/TRBV6-3	TRBJ2-3	TGTGCCAGCAGTCCCTCTCGGTCCCGATCCCTAGATACGCAGTATTTT	CASSPSRSRSLDTQYF
-	TRBD1	TRBV5-1	TRBJ1-2	TGCGCCAGCAGCTTGGTGTTTCTAGGACAGGGGGCTTCCTATGGCTACACCTTC	CASSLVFLGQGASYGYTF
-	-	TRBV28	TRBJ1-5	TGTGCCAGCAGTTTAACAGGGACGACCTCTCCCCAGCATTTT	CASSLTGTTSPQHF
-	TRBD1	TRBV6-6	TRBJ1-4	TGTGCCAGCAGTATATCGCAGGGGGTTTGGCGTGAAAAACTGTTTTTT	CASSISQGVWREKLFF
many	TRBD1	TRBV5-1	TRBJ2-5	TGCGCCAGCAGCTCGCAGGGGGCAGGGGAGACCCAGTACTTC	CASSSQGAGETQYF
-	-	TRBV12-3/TRBV12-4	TRBJ1-6	TGTGCCAGCAGTCTAGGGAGCTCCTATAATTCACCCCTCCACTTT	CASSLGSSYNSPLHF